The clone carrying this TCR beta chain was recorded at least ten times. The antigen is undetermined. This sample is part of a study of T cells in Graves' hyperthyroidism and ophthalmopathy. Stability of Graves' hyperthyroidism was defined as absent ophthalmopathy progression within 18 months. The source of the PBMCs was 9.5 to 10 ml of fresh peripheral blood. The CDR3 is made up of 12 amino acids. Per germline, CDR1 SQVTM and CDR2 ANQGSEA. V was cut by 4 bases and J by 4 bases, with 10 bases left in between. From RNA transcripts, TCR beta CDR3 regions were amplified. Carried out on the TCR CDR3, a first-round RT-PCR used the HTBI primer set. TCRdb processed the multiplex PCR reads anew with MiXCR; each CDR3 protein has one entry. The sample carries roughly 840,000 distinct CDR3 sequences, 38% recorded once. General observations from the study: Ophthalmopathy cases were set apart from stable hyperthyroidism by a 13 V-J model. Most thyroid clonotypes expanded above 0.001 were also detected in blood.

The chain combines TRBV29-1 with TRBJ1-2; D is uncertain. Material for sequencing was blood. The sequence came from a man between 18 and 29 years old with Graves' hyperthyroidism. The DNA of the CDR3 is TGCAGCGTTGTCGAGGAGAGCTATGGCTACACCTTC. Encoded protein: CSVVEESYGYTF.